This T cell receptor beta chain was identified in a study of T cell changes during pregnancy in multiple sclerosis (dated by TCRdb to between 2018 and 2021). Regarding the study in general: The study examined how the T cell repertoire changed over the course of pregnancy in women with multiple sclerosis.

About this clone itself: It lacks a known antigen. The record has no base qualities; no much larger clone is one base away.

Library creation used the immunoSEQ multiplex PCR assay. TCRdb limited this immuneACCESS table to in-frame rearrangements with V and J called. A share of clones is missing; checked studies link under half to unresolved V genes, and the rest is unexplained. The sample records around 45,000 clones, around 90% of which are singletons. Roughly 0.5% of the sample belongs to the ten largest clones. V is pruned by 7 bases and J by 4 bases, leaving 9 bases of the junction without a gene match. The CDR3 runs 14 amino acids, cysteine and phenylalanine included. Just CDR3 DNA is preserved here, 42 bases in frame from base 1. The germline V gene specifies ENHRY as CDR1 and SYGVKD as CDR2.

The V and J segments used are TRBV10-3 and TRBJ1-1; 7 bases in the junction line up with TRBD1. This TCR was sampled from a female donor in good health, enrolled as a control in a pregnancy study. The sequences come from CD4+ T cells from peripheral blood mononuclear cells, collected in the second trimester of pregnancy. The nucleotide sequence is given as TGTGCCATCACCAAGGACAGGTTGGGCACTGAAGCTTTCTTT. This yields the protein CAITKDRLGTEAFF.